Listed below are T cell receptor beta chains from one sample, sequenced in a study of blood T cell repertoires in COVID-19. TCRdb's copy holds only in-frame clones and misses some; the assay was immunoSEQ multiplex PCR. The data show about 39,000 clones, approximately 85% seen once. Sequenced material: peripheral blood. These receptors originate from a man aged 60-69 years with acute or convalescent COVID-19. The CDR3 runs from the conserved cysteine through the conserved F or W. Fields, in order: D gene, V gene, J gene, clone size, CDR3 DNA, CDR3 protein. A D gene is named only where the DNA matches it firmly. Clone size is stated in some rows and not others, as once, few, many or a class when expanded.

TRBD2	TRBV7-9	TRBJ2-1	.	TGTGCCAGCAGTTCAGGACTAGCGGGAATAGTTGGGCAGTTCTTC	CASSSGLAGIVGQFF
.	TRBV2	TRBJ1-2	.	TGTGCCAGCAGTTCGGGGACTTCTAACTATGGCTACACCTTC	CASSSGTSNYGYTF
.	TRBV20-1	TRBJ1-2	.	TGCAGTGCTAGTAGACAGGACTATGGCTACACCTTC	CSASRQDYGYTF
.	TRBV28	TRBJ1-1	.	TGTGCCAGCAGTTTATTAGCTACTGAAGCTTTCTTT	CASSLLATEAFF
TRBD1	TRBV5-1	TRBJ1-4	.	TGCGCCAGCAGCAATGGACAGGCAACTAATGAAAAACTGTTTTTT	CASSNGQATNEKLFF
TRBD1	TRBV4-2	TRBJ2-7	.	TGTGCCAGCAGCCAAGATAGTCCCGGGACAGGTTTCTACGAGCAGTACTTC	CASSQDSPGTGFYEQYF
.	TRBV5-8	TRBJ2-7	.	TGTGCCAGCAGTCTGGACGGGGGCTACGAGCAGTACTTC	CASSLDGGYEQYF
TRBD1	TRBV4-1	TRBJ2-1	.	TGCGCCAGCAGCCCCCTGGGACAGGGGCGGCGAAATGAGCAGTTCTTC	CASSPLGQGRRNEQFF
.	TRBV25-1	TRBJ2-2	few	TGTGCCAGCCAAAATGGGGGCGTTTCCACCGGGGAGCTGTTTTTT	CASQNGGVSTGELFF
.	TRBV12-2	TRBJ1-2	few	TGTGCAAGTAGCTTAGCATGCGGCTGGGGAGTATATGGCTACACCTTC	CASSLACGWGVYGYTF